This paragraph reports one T cell receptor beta chain. These data belong to a study of blood T cell repertoires in COVID-19. Assay: immunoSEQ multiplex PCR; the TCRdb copy retains only in-frame clones and omits some. The data show roughly 180,000 clones, with approximately 85% seen just once and around 7.5% held by the top ten. The CDR3 consists of 14 residues. Deletions cut 4 bases from V and 7 bases from J, with 15 bases between. Looked up from germline, CDR1 is SGHRS and CDR2 is YFSETQ. The rearrangement links TRBV5-1 to TRBJ2-1; tentative D call: TRBD2 (5 bases). The sequenced sample consisted of peripheral blood. The origin of this receptor is a woman aged 60-75 years with acute or convalescent COVID-19. CDR3 bases: TGCGCCAGCAGCCGTTCCGACCCGGGGAATGAGCAGTTCTTC. It codes for CASSRSDPGNEQFF.